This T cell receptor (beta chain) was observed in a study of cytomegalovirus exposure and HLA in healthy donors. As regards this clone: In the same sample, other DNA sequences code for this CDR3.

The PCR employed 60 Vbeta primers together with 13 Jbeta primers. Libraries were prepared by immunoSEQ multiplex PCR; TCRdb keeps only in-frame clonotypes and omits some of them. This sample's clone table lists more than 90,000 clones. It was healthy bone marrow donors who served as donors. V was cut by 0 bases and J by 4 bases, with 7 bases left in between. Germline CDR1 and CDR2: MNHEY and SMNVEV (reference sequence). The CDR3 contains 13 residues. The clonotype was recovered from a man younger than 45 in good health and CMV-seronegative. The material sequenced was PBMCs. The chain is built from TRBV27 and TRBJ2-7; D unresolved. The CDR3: CASSLSRAYEQYF. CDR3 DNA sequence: TGTGCCAGCAGTTTATCGCGAGCGTACGAGCAGTACTTC.